These T cell receptor beta chains were read from a single sample in a study of shared clonotypes between healthy human individuals. The table came from immunoSEQ multiplex PCR; TCRdb's copy has only in-frame clones and leaves some out. The top ten clones hold about an eighth of a sample with about half a million clones, roughly 80% of them seen once. Material: PBMCs. The receptors originated from a woman aged 35 to 49 in good health. Some clones in this sample may be carry-over from other donors' samples. The CDR3 runs from the conserved cysteine through the conserved F or W. D genes are given only for firm matches. Clone size appears in some rows only: once, few, many, or a class for an expanded clone.

D,size,J,V,DNA,CDR3
-,-,TRBJ2-5,TRBV7-3,TGTGCCAGCAGCTTATTACCGGGGGCGACAGAGACCCAGTACTTC,CASSLLPGATETQYF
-,-,TRBJ1-2,TRBV7-8,TGTGCCAGCAGCTTCGGACCCTTCAACTATGGCTACACCTTC,CASSFGPFNYGYTF
-,-,TRBJ1-2,TRBV6-5,TGTGCCAGCAGTTACTCGTATGAGGCCGGCAATGGCTACACCTTC,CASSYSYEAGNGYTF
TRBD1,-,TRBJ2-3,TRBV27,TGTGCCAGCAGTCCCCGGACAGGGACTAGCACAGATACGCAGTATTTT,CASSPRTGTSTDTQYF
-,-,TRBJ2-5,TRBV19,TGTGCCAGTAGTAACCGGCTGGAGACCCAGTACTTC,CASSNRLETQYF
TRBD1,-,TRBJ2-7,TRBV29-1,TGCAGCGTTGTTCCGGGACAGGGCTCCTACGAGCAGTACTTC,CSVVPGQGSYEQYF
-,-,TRBJ2-1,TRBV7-2,TGTGCCAGCAGCTTAGTGCGGGGGCAGGGGGCTCATGATGAGCAGTTCTTC,CASSLVRGQGAHDEQFF
-,many,TRBJ2-1,TRBV15,TGTGCCACCAGCAGAGATCCCCTAACTAGGGACTCCTACAATGAGCAGTTCTTC,CATSRDPLTRDSYNEQFF
TRBD1,-,TRBJ1-3,TRBV7-9,TGTGCCAGCAGCCCCTCTCGACAGGGGGCTTTAAACACCATATATTTT,CASSPSRQGALNTIYF
TRBD2,few,TRBJ2-2,TRBV7-9,TGTGCCAGCAGCTTAGTATGGGTAGGACTAGCGGTAAACACCGGGGAGCTGTTTTTT,CASSLVWVGLAVNTGELFF
-,-,TRBJ2-2,TRBV5-1,TGCGCCAGCAGCCCCTTCGACGGCGGGGAGCTGTTTTTT,CASSPFDGGELFF
-,-,TRBJ1-1,TRBV5-6,TGTGCCAGCAGCCGGTGGGGCTCGTTTCGGAACACTGAAGCTTTCTTT,CASSRWGSFRNTEAFF
-,-,TRBJ2-1,TRBV28,TGTGCCAGTCAGGAAAATGAGCAGTTCTTC,CASQENEQFF
-,-,TRBJ1-1,TRBV28,TGTGCCAGCAGCCCCGCCGGCAGACCCACTGAAGCTTTCTTT,CASSPAGRPTEAFF
-,few,TRBJ2-2,TRBV6-5,TGTGCCAGCAGTTATTGGCAGGGTTTCACCGGGGAGCTGTTTTTT,CASSYWQGFTGELFF
TRBD2,-,TRBJ2-1,TRBV5-1,TGCGCCAGCTCCGAGCGAGCGGGAGGGGACAATGAGCAGTTCTTC,CASSERAGGDNEQFF
TRBD1,-,TRBJ2-5,TRBV4-2,TGTGCCAGCAGCCAACCCGGGACAGGGATAGAGACCCAGTACTTC,CASSQPGTGIETQYF
-,-,TRBJ2-5,TRBV5-8,TGTGCCAGCAGCTTAATTCTAGCGCGAGAGACCCAGTACTTC,CASSLILARETQYF
-,-,TRBJ1-3,TRBV30,TGTGCCTGGACGGGGGGGGACTACTCTGGAAACACCATATATTTT,CAWTGGDYSGNTIYF
-,-,TRBJ2-7,TRBV28,TGTGCCAGCAGTTGGGATGCGACTAGGGACTACGAGCAGTACTTC,CASSWDATRDYEQYF
TRBD2,-,TRBJ2-5,TRBV5-1,TGCGCCAGCAGCCCCGGGGGGGCAGAAGAGACCCAGTACTTC,CASSPGGAEETQYF
-,once,TRBJ2-3,TRBV18,TGTGCCAGCTCTCGGGAGTTCGCAGATACGCAGTATTTT,CASSREFADTQYF
-,-,TRBJ2-7,TRBV7-2,TGTGCCAGCAGCGCCACTCATGAGGAGCAGTACTTC,CASSATHEEQYF
-,few,TRBJ2-1,TRBV2,TGTGCCAGCAACTGGGGACCAGTACGTGAGCAGTTCTTC,CASNWGPVREQFF
-,-,TRBJ1-1,TRBV7-9,TGTGCCAGCAGCTTAGATCAACGGTTCACTGAAGCTTTCTTT,CASSLDQRFTEAFF
-,-,TRBJ1-2,TRBV6-1,TGTGCCAGCAGTTCAGGCAACTATGGCTACACCTTC,CASSSGNYGYTF
TRBD2,-,TRBJ2-5,TRBV7-2,TGTGCCAGCACTAAAGGACTAGCGGGAGAGACCCAGTACTTC,CASTKGLAGETQYF
TRBD2,many,TRBJ2-7,TRBV4-2,TGTGCCAGCAGCCAAAAATTCGGATGGTCAGTAGCGGGAGTAGTGGTAGAGCAGTACTTC,CASSQKFGWSVAGVVVEQYF
-,-,TRBJ2-3,TRBV6-1,TGTGCCGGTAAATATAGCGGAGCCATCACAGATACGCAGTATTTT,CAGKYSGAITDTQYF
TRBD1,-,TRBJ1-1,TRBV28,TGTGCCAGCAGGGGACAGGGGACCACTGAAGCTTTCTTT,CASRGQGTTEAFF
TRBD2,-,TRBJ2-1,TRBV5-6,TGTGCCAGCGGCCAACTAGCGGGAGGGCCGAACAATGAGCAGTTCTTC,CASGQLAGGPNNEQFF
TRBD1,-,TRBJ2-2,TRBV6-5,TGTGCCAGCAGCTCCAGGGGGCCCGGGGAGCTGTTTTTT,CASSSRGPGELFF
-,-,TRBJ2-2,TRBV5-1,TGCGCCAGCAGCTTACGGGCCACGAACACCGGGGAGCTGTTTTTT,CASSLRATNTGELFF
TRBD1,-,TRBJ2-4,TRBV12-5,TGTGCTAGTGCCCATAAAGAGGTGGACAGGGCGAATGGAGCCAAAAACATTCAGTACTTC,CASAHKEVDRANGAKNIQYF
TRBD2,-,TRBJ2-2,TRBV4-3,TGCGCCAGCAGCCGACTAGCGGGGAACGAGGAGCTGTTTTTT,CASSRLAGNEELFF
-,-,TRBJ2-5,TRBV27,TGTGCCAGCAGTCCCGAAGAGACCCAGTACTTC,CASSPEETQYF
-,-,TRBJ2-1,TRBV7-9,TGTGCCAGCAGCTTAAGTGGAGATGAGCAGTTCTTC,CASSLSGDEQFF
-,-,TRBJ2-2,TRBV4-1,TGCGCCAGCAGCCCCGGAGGGGCAGGGGTTCGCGGGGAGCTGTTTTTT,CASSPGGAGVRGELFF
-,-,TRBJ2-1,TRBV29-1,TGCAGCGTTGAAGATAGGGTACAGGTCTCCTACAATGAGCAGTTCTTC,CSVEDRVQVSYNEQFF
-,once,TRBJ1-4,TRBV7-9,TGTGCCAGCACCGCACAAGGAGGGGATGAAAAACTGTTTTTT,CASTAQGGDEKLFF
-,-,TRBJ2-7,TRBV2,TGTGCCAGCAGTGTTGTAGGACGCGGGATCGGTTCCTACGAGCAGTACTTC,CASSVVGRGIGSYEQYF
-,-,TRBJ1-2,TRBV5-1,TGCGCCAGCAGCCCCGGGGCGGGGCCCAATAATATCTATGGCTACACCTTC,CASSPGAGPNNIYGYTF
-,-,TRBJ2-6,TRBV5-4,TGTGCCAGCAGCTCACAGGCAGCTGGGGCCAACGTCCTGACTTTC,CASSSQAAGANVLTF
TRBD1,once,TRBJ1-6,TRBV27,TGTGCCAGCAGTTTGGGACAGGGTATTTCACCCCTCCACTTT,CASSLGQGISPLHF
-,-,TRBJ1-5,TRBV28,TGTGCCAGCAGTCCCCCCGGACAGCGCCTGAGCAATCAGCCCCAGCATTTT,CASSPPGQRLSNQPQHF
-,-,TRBJ1-2,TRBV4-3,TGCGCCAGCAGCCAAGATTTCGGGTACTACGGCTACACCTTC,CASSQDFGYYGYTF
-,few,TRBJ2-7,TRBV5-4,TGTGCCAGCAGCCCGAATGGCAGGGCGGCCTACGAGCAGTACTTC,CASSPNGRAAYEQYF
TRBD1,-,TRBJ2-1,TRBV28,TGTGCCAGCAGTCCCCATCCGGGACAGGGATGGAATGAGCAGTTCTTC,CASSPHPGQGWNEQFF
TRBD2,-,TRBJ2-7,TRBV11-1,TGTGCCAGCAGCTTAGGTGGCGGGGGATGGGAGCAGTACTTC,CASSLGGGGWEQYF
-,-,TRBJ2-7,TRBV5-1,TGCGCCAGCAGCTTGGACTACGAGCAGTACTTC,CASSLDYEQYF
TRBD2,-,TRBJ2-1,TRBV11-3,TGTGCCAGCAGCTTAGATGGTAGCGGGAGCGCTAGGGAGCAGTTCTTC,CASSLDGSGSAREQFF
-,-,TRBJ2-7,TRBV5-1,TGCGCCAGCGGCCGGTACCGGGACGGATTCTACGAGCAGTACTTC,CASGRYRDGFYEQYF
-,-,TRBJ1-1,TRBV14,TGTGCCAGCAGCCAAGAACCCAGGGCTAGCACTGAAGCTTTCTTT,CASSQEPRASTEAFF
TRBD2,-,TRBJ2-1,TRBV19,TGTGCCAGTAGTCCGCCTCTAGCGGATCATGAACAGTTCTTC,CASSPPLADHEQFF
-,-,TRBJ2-6,TRBV6-1,TGTGCCAGCAGTGAACCAGGAATCTCTGGGGCCAACGTCCTGACTTTC,CASSEPGISGANVLTF